This TCR beta chain was recovered during a study of shared clonotypes between healthy human individuals. With regard to this clone: The antigen remains unidentified.

It was at deep level that the assay was run. The table came from immunoSEQ multiplex PCR; TCRdb's copy has only in-frame clones and leaves some out. The table includes about 450,000 clones, roughly 85% detected once. The J segment lost 2 bases and the V segment lost 5 bases, leaving 8 bases of the junction unmatched. Germline CDR1 and CDR2: SGHNT and YENEEA. The CDR3 loop spans 15 amino acids. Findings and limits, study-wide: Specimens sampled were limited to blood, with tissue repertoires likely differing. The genetic and exposure-history diversity represented was limited by few donors. Sequencing depth was expected to affect clonotype sharing among donors.

The source material was PBMCs. This TCR was sampled from a woman aged 40 to 50 in good health. Some clones in this sample may be carry-over from other donors' samples. V usage is TRBV11-3 and J usage is TRBJ2-5; 7 bases map to TRBD1. The CDR3: CASSLMGTAQETQYF. CDR3 DNA: TGTGCCAGCAGCCTCATGGGGACAGCGCAAGAGACCCAGTACTTC.